This T cell receptor beta chain was obtained from a study of T cells in Graves' hyperthyroidism and ophthalmopathy. Amplification of TCR beta CDR3 regions used RNA as the template. The HTBI primer set was used in a first-round RT-PCR of the TCR CDR3. MiXCR, applied by TCRdb to the multiplex PCR reads, yields one record per CDR3 protein. The sample consists of around 350,000 distinct CDR3 sequences, 13% of them appearing once. Many counts were recorded for this clonotype. Antigen: not known. Germline assignment: CDR1 SGHRS and CDR2 YFSETQ. This CDR3 has 15 amino acids. V gave up 4 bases and J gave up 2 bases, with 16 bases separating them. Patients showing uncontrolled infection, other autoimmune disease, pregnancy or lactation were ineligible. Diagnostic decisions used clinical symptoms, serum thyroxine and TRAb, thyroid ultrasound and orbital computed tomography. Findings and limits, study-wide: In blood, most of the thyroid clonotypes expanded above 0.001 were also present. Ophthalmopathy was distinguished from stable hyperthyroidism by 13 V-J signatures.

The TCR originated in a woman younger than 35 with Graves' hyperthyroidism. Sample: blood. The rearrangement joins TRBV5-1 to TRBJ2-7, with D unclear. For the CDR3, the DNA is TGCGCCAGCAGCCCCTCTGCATCCTCCACCTACGAGCAGTACTTC. As protein: CASSPSASSTYEQYF.